The 18 T cell receptor beta chains below all came from one sample that was sequenced in a study of cytomegalovirus exposure and HLA in healthy donors. Primers included in the PCR were 60 Vbeta and 13 Jbeta primers. Clones were read by immunoSEQ multiplex PCR, and TCRdb kept only the in-frame ones, dropping some. The sample records around 120,000 clones, around 82% being singletons. The sequenced material came from PBMCs. These receptors were taken from a male donor in good health and CMV-seropositive.

The J gene is TRBJ2-1, the V gene TRBV9; a possible D gene is TRBD2 (6 bases). CDR3 length: 15 amino acids. Trimming cost V 1 base and J 7 bases, with 15 bases left between them. CDR1 and CDR2 from the germline V gene are SGDLS and YYNGEE. The CDR3 nucleotides read TGTGCCAGCAGCGTACGGGGAGCGGGTTCTAATGAGCAGTTCTTC. Amino acids: CASSVRGAGSNEQFF.

This chain links TRBV27 with TRBJ2-7; D is ambiguous. The CDR3 extends over 13 amino acids. V was trimmed by 7 bases and J by 4 bases, leaving 14 bases between them. Germline V gene lookup returns CDR1 MNHEY and CDR2 SMNVEV (reference sequence). In DNA form, the CDR3 reads TGTGCCAGCATCGGCGAGACTCCGTACGAGCAGTACTTC. Translated, it gives CASIGETPYEQYF.

As for this clone: The junction differs from germline at one of its ends, possibly a read error. The gene calls are TRBV5-4 and TRBJ2-6; D might be TRBD1 (5 bases). Germline V gene lookup returns CDR1 SGHNT and CDR2 YYREEE (reference sequence). This CDR3 contains 15 residues. The CDR3 region is CASSFAGAGANGLTF. CDR3 in DNA: TGTGCCAGCAGCTTCGCAGGAGCTGGGGCCAACGGCCTGACTTTC. The full variable domain, its missing parts supplied by reference TRBV5-4 and TRBJ2-6, is ETGVTQSPTHLIKTRGQQVTLRCSSQSGHNTVSWYQQALGQGPQFIFQYYREEENGRGNFPPRFSGLQFPNYSSELNVNALELDDSALYLCASSFAGAGANGLTFGAGSRLTVL.

The V and J genes are TRBV29-1 and TRBJ2-7; TRBD1 aligns across 8 bases. This CDR3 is built from 13 residues. Germline CDR1 reads SQVTM; CDR2 reads ANQGSEA. V trimming: 3 bases; J trimming: 0 bases; junction bases outside the gene matches: 1. CDR3 region: CSVDGTGSYEQYF. Written as DNA, the CDR3 is TGCAGCGTTGATGGGACAGGCTCCTACGAGCAGTACTTC.

The V and J genes are TRBV18 and TRBJ1-1; TRBD1 matches at 8 bases. Germline CDR1 is KGHSH and CDR2 is LQKENI. J was trimmed by 11 bases and V by 6 bases; bases with no gene match: 17. There are 15 residues in the CDR3. CDR3 amino acids: CASSHRGKSGGSAFF. The CDR3 DNA reads as TGTGCCAGCTCTCATCGGGGGAAATCAGGGGGCTCGGCTTTCTTT.

The chain joins TRBV9 to TRBJ2-1, with 12 bases matching TRBD2. The CDR3 is 14 amino acids. Per germline, CDR1 SGDLS and CDR2 YYNGEE. The ends lost 5 bases at V and 7 bases at J; junction bases unmatched: 4. CDR3 nucleotides: TGTGCCAGCAGAGAGACTAGCGGGGGAAATGAGCAGTTCTTC. It yields the protein CASRETSGGNEQFF. Combining the CDR3 with reference TRBV9 and TRBJ2-1 gives the whole variable domain DSGVTQTPKHLITATGQRVTLRCSPRSGDLSVYWYQQSLDQGLQFLIQYYNGEERAKGNILERFSAQQFPDLHSELNLSSLELGDSALYFCASRETSGGNEQFFGPGTRLTVL.

The rearrangement uses TRBV9 and TRBJ1-2; D unresolved. CDR1 and CDR2 from the germline V gene are SGDLS and YYNGEE. Trimming left V 3 bases short and J 8 bases short, with 8 bases between. This CDR3 comprises 11 residues. The CDR3 DNA follows: TGTGCCAGCAGCGATCCGCGGGGCTACACCTTC. Protein product: CASSDPRGYTF.

This clone turned up a few times. V usage is TRBV7-2 and J usage is TRBJ2-7; 12 nucleotides match TRBD2. The CDR3 is 19 amino acids. V was clipped by 1 base and J by 6 bases; unmatched bases: 16. The V gene's germline CDR1 is SGHTA and CDR2 FQGNSA. The CDR3 DNA is TGTGCCAGCAGCTTAGGGCCGTCTGGACTAGCGGGAAGGGGCAGCGAGCAGTACTTC. Translated, it gives CASSLGPSGLAGRGSEQYF.

The chain couples TRBV5-8 to TRBJ2-7; 8 nucleotides match TRBD1. The V and J ends lost 0 bases and 7 bases, in that order; junction bases with no gene match: 9. CDR1 is SGHTS, CDR2 YDEGEE, per germline. This CDR3 is 15 amino acids long. The CDR3 bases are TGTGCCAGCAGCTTGGTTCGGACAGGGAATCGGGAGCAGTACTTC. It codes for CASSLVRTGNREQYF.

V and J are TRBV11-2 and TRBJ2-7; D is undetermined. The CDR3 has 15 amino acids. Deletions cut 2 bases from V and 0 bases from J, with 11 bases between. Per the germline V gene, CDR1 is SGHAT and CDR2 is FQNNGV. In nucleotides, the CDR3 is TGTGCCAGCAGCTTAATACAGTCCAGCTCCTACGAGCAGTACTTC. Residues: CASSLIQSSSYEQYF. The complete variable domain, with remaining parts taken from reference TRBV11-2 and TRBJ2-7, reads EAGVAQSPRYKIIEKRQSVAFWCNPISGHATLYWYQQILGQGPKLLIQFQNNGVVDDSQLPKDRFSAERLKGVDSTLKIQPAKLEDSAVYLCASSLIQSSSYEQYFGPGTRLTVT.

This clone was detected only once. The chain uses TRBV19 and TRBJ2-7; maybe TRBD1 (5 bases). CDR1 LNHDA and CDR2 SQIVND come from the germline V gene (reference sequence). This CDR3 is 16 amino acids long. V lost 6 bases, J lost 0 bases, and 18 bases lay in between. The CDR3 DNA sequence: TGTGCCAGTAGCACCCTAAAAGGGGTGGGCTCCTACGAGCAGTACTTC. Residues: CASSTLKGVGSYEQYF.

The chain has TRBV4-3 and TRBJ1-6; D may be TRBD1 (6 bases). V dropped 1 base and J dropped 8 bases, with 12 bases sitting between them. CDR3 size: 15 residues. Germline-derived CDR1 and CDR2 are LGHNA and YSLEER. The CDR3 protein is CASSQVIQGDSPLHF. The CDR3 bases are TGCGCCAGCAGCCAAGTAATACAGGGAGATTCACCCCTCCACTTT.

J is TRBJ2-4 and V is TRBV19; D remains unclear. The CDR3 extends over 16 amino acids. Between the trimmed V and J ends, which lost 1 base and 3 bases, there was a span of 13 bases. Germline CDR1 LNHDA, CDR2 SQIVND (reference sequence). CDR3 nucleotides: TGTGCCAGTAGTATAGTTGGCGGCCCAAGCAAAAACATTCAGTACTTC. Translating gives CASSIVGGPSKNIQYF.

This sequence joins TRBV30 and TRBJ2-2; D remains ambiguous. CDR3 length equals 11 residues. Germline V CDR1 and CDR2: GTSNPN, SVGIG (reference sequence). V was cut by 7 bases and J by 5 bases, with 8 bases left in between. The CDR3 nucleotides read TGTGCCTTTGCAGGAACCGGGGAGCTGTTTTTT. Translated, it gives CAFAGTGELFF. The complete variable domain, with remaining parts taken from reference TRBV30 and TRBJ2-2, reads SQTIHQWPATLVQPVGSPLSLECTVEGTSNPNLYWYRQAAGRGLQLLFYSVGIGQISSEVPQNLSASRPQDRQFILSSKKLLLSDSGFYLCAFAGTGELFFGEGSRLTVL.

This clone has more than one count but fewer than ten. This sequence joins TRBV2 and TRBJ2-1; the D gene is possibly TRBD2 (6 bases). Deletions cut 1 base from V and 12 bases from J, with 13 bases between. Germline CDR1 is SNHLY and CDR2 is FYNNEI. The CDR3 is 13 residues long. CDR3 sequence: CASSEGGIGRQFF. The CDR3 DNA reads as TGTGCCAGCAGTGAAGGGGGGATCGGGAGGCAGTTCTTC.

This chain uses TRBV10-3 with TRBJ2-7; TRBD1 agrees at 7 bases. V lost 3 bases to trimming and J lost 4 bases; unmatched junction nucleotides: 9. The germline V gene has CDR1 ENHRY and CDR2 SYGVKD. This CDR3 contains 15 residues. Here the CDR3 DNA reads TGTGCCATCAGTGACCCGACAGGGAAAGCTTACGAGCAGTACTTC. This gives the protein CAISDPTGKAYEQYF.

This rearrangement joins TRBV5-4 to TRBJ1-1; no firm D call. V shed 1 base and J shed 5 bases, with 15 bases lying between them. CDR1 and CDR2 from the germline V gene are SGHNT and YYREEE (reference sequence). The CDR3 runs 15 residues. The DNA for the CDR3 is TGTGCCAGCAGCTTGATACCCCCGGAGGTAACTGAAGCTTTCTTT. This codes for CASSLIPPEVTEAFF. The entire variable domain, with the rest obtained from reference TRBV5-4 and TRBJ1-1, is as follows: ETGVTQSPTHLIKTRGQQVTLRCSSQSGHNTVSWYQQALGQGPQFIFQYYREEENGRGNFPPRFSGLQFPNYSSELNVNALELDDSALYLCASSLIPPEVTEAFFGQGTRLTVV.

This clone was counted between two and nine times. The chain employs TRBV25-1 and TRBJ2-3; D is perhaps TRBD2 (5 bases). There are 16 residues in the CDR3. Between the trimmed V and J ends, which lost 3 bases and 2 bases, there was a span of 15 bases. Germline loops: CDR1 MGHDK, CDR2 SYGVNS. CDR3 region: CASSEASGEYTDTQYF. The CDR3 nucleotides read TGTGCCAGCAGTGAGGCTTCCGGGGAATACACAGATACGCAGTATTTT.